Listed below are T cell receptor beta chains from one sample, sequenced in a study of cytomegalovirus exposure and HLA in healthy donors. The data were produced by immunoSEQ multiplex PCR, yet TCRdb's version contains in-frame clones alone and is incomplete. The sample lists around 200,000 clones; around 86% were seen once. Sequencing was performed on PBMCs. The receptor source for this set is a woman in her forties or fifties in good health and CMV-seropositive. Both conserved end residues are part of each CDR3. The order of the fields is clone size, J gene, V gene, D gene, CDR3 protein, CDR3 DNA. The D gene is left open where the match is weak. Where a row states a size, it is once, few, many or the class of an expanded clone; other rows omit it.

. TRBJ2-1 TRBV7-3 . CASAYPKTGSSYNEQFF TGTGCCAGTGCATATCCTAAGACAGGCAGCTCCTACAATGAGCAGTTCTTC
. TRBJ1-3 TRBV19 . CASTPPALGAGNTIYF TGTGCCAGTACACCCCCGGCCCTAGGGGCCGGAAACACCATATATTTT
once TRBJ2-5 TRBV4-2 TRBD2 CASSHELAGVRETQYF TGTGCCAGCAGCCATGAACTAGCGGGGGTCCGGGAGACCCAGTACTTC
. TRBJ1-1 TRBV29-1 . CSTGQVNTEAFF TGCAGCACGGGACAAGTGAACACTGAAGCTTTCTTT
. TRBJ1-1 TRBV30 . CAWSVWEGLNTEAFF TGTGCCTGGAGTGTATGGGAGGGGTTGAACACTGAAGCTTTCTTT
. TRBJ2-1 TRBV14 . CASSQTRTKQFF TGTGCCAGCAGCCAAACTAGGACTAAGCAGTTCTTC
. TRBJ2-1 TRBV15 . CATSRYRTDSSYNEQFF TGTGCCACCAGCAGATACAGGACCGATAGCTCCTACAATGAGCAGTTCTTC
few TRBJ2-2 TRBV28 TRBD1 CASSSDREGVGELFF TGTGCCAGCAGCTCCGACAGGGAAGGGGTGGGGGAGCTGTTTTTT
. TRBJ1-5 TRBV29-1 TRBD1 CSVERDRGHQPQHF TGCAGCGTTGAGAGGGACAGGGGGCATCAGCCCCAGCATTTT
few TRBJ2-3 TRBV5-1 . CASSYSGRLGPDTQYF TGCGCCAGCAGCTACTCGGGAAGGTTAGGCCCAGATACGCAGTATTTT
. TRBJ1-5 TRBV28 TRBD1 CASSLQGAYERPQHF TGTGCCAGCAGTCTACAGGGGGCCTACGAGCGGCCCCAGCATTTT
. TRBJ1-1 TRBV7-2 . CASSLRGGGSEAFF TGTGCCAGCAGCTTAAGAGGGGGAGGGTCTGAAGCTTTCTTT
once TRBJ1-5 TRBV19 TRBD1 CASSQDRAQGPQHF TGTGCCAGTAGCCAGGACAGGGCCCAGGGGCCCCAGCATTTT
. TRBJ1-2 TRBV9 TRBD1 CASSANYRGQSYGYTF TGTGCCAGCAGCGCGAACTACAGGGGGCAGAGCTATGGCTACACCTTC
once TRBJ1-1 TRBV28 . CASSSPWRDTEAFF TGTGCCAGCAGTTCTCCTTGGCGGGACACTGAAGCTTTCTTT
. TRBJ2-3 TRBV28 . CASRATLQPSVDTQYF TGTGCCAGCAGGGCGACCTTACAACCTAGCGTAGATACGCAGTATTTT
. TRBJ2-3 TRBV6-6 TRBD1 CASSYLDRGTDTQYF TGTGCCAGCAGTTACTTGGACAGGGGTACAGATACGCAGTATTTT
. TRBJ2-3 TRBV2 . CASSGTVSTDTQYF TGTGCCAGCAGTGGGACAGTGAGCACAGATACGCAGTATTTT
. TRBJ1-1 TRBV30 . CAWSVRRQGGGLNTEAFF TGTGCCTGGAGTGTACGGCGCCAAGGCGGGGGGTTGAACACTGAAGCTTTCTTT
. TRBJ1-5 TRBV28 . CASRPGESDQPQHF TGTGCCAGCAGGCCAGGGGAGAGCGATCAGCCCCAGCATTTT
. TRBJ1-1 TRBV7-9 TRBD1 CASSLGGQGKWNTEAFF TGTGCCAGCAGCTTAGGGGGACAGGGCAAGTGGAACACTGAAGCTTTCTTT
. TRBJ2-3 TRBV11-2 . CASTGFPRRRDTQYF TGTGCCAGCACGGGTTTCCCTCGACGTAGGGATACGCAGTATTTT
once TRBJ2-6 TRBV28 . CASSRRIGGSGANVLTF TGTGCCAGCAGCCGAAGAATTGGAGGCTCTGGGGCCAACGTCCTGACTTTC
. TRBJ1-3 TRBV19 . CASSEGGASGNTIYF TGTGCCAGTAGTGAGGGAGGGGCGTCTGGAAACACCATATATTTT
once TRBJ2-5 TRBV9 . CASSASPSGVLETQYF TGTGCCAGCAGCGCTTCCCCATCAGGGGTTCTGGAGACCCAGTACTTC
once TRBJ2-1 TRBV19 TRBD2 CASSKSGGVYNEQFF TGTGCCAGTAGTAAGAGCGGGGGGGTCTACAATGAGCAGTTCTTC
. TRBJ1-1 TRBV4-1 TRBD1 CASSRGDRVRSEAFF TGCGCCAGCAGCCGGGGGGACAGGGTTCGGTCTGAAGCTTTCTTT
. TRBJ2-2 TRBV2 . CASRNFPGAGELFF TGTGCCAGCAGGAACTTCCCGGGGGCCGGGGAGCTGTTTTTT
. TRBJ2-2 TRBV5-4 TRBD1 CASSRRQGNTGELFF TGTGCCAGCAGCCGTAGACAGGGGAACACCGGGGAGCTGTTTTTT
. TRBJ1-5 TRBV28 . CASSLSPRLQPQHF TGTGCCAGCAGTTTATCCCCTCGACTCCAGCCCCAGCATTTT
few TRBJ1-1 TRBV4-1 . CASSQGGVSTEAFF TGCGCCAGCAGCCAAGGGGGCGTAAGCACTGAAGCTTTCTTT
. TRBJ1-1 TRBV4-2 . CASSQAVEAFF TGTGCCAGCAGCCAAGCGGTTGAAGCTTTCTTT
. TRBJ2-5 TRBV4-3 . CASSRDRGETQYF TGCGCCAGCAGCCGAGACAGAGGGGAGACCCAGTACTTC
. TRBJ1-1 TRBV30 . CAWSSTGNTEAFF TGTGCCTGGAGTAGTACCGGGAACACTGAAGCTTTCTTT
. TRBJ2-3 TRBV28 TRBD2 CASSTSGGADTQYF TGTGCCAGCAGTACTAGCGGGGGCGCGGATACGCAGTATTTT
. TRBJ2-1 TRBV6-1 TRBD1 CASSERGMRPGTAIIHEQFF TGTGCCAGCAGTGAAAGGGGTATGCGTCCCGGGACAGCCATAATTCACGAGCAGTTCTTC
. TRBJ2-1 TRBV5-1 TRBD1 CASNPTGQYNEQFF TGCGCCAGCAACCCGACAGGGCAATACAATGAGCAGTTCTTC
. TRBJ2-3 TRBV18 TRBD2 CASSAGLAGGTDTQYF TGTGCCAGCTCAGCGGGACTAGCGGGAGGCACAGATACGCAGTATTTT
. TRBJ1-6 TRBV7-9 . CSSSPNNSPLHF TGTTCCAGCAGCCCCAATAATTCACCCCTCCACTTT
. TRBJ1-5 TRBV21-1 . CARWTGDYSNQPQHF TGTGCCAGATGGACAGGGGATTATAGCAATCAGCCCCAGCATTTT
. TRBJ2-7 TRBV7-2 . CASSLTEAPLYEQYF TGTGCCAGCAGCTTGACAGAGGCCCCATTGTACGAGCAGTACTTC
. TRBJ2-5 TRBV13 TRBD2 CASSLGLTSEETQYF TGTGCCAGCAGCTTAGGTTTGACTAGCGAAGAGACCCAGTACTTC
. TRBJ2-3 TRBV6-5 TRBD1 CATTTGGGTDTQYF TGTGCCACCACTACAGGGGGCGGGACAGATACGCAGTATTTT